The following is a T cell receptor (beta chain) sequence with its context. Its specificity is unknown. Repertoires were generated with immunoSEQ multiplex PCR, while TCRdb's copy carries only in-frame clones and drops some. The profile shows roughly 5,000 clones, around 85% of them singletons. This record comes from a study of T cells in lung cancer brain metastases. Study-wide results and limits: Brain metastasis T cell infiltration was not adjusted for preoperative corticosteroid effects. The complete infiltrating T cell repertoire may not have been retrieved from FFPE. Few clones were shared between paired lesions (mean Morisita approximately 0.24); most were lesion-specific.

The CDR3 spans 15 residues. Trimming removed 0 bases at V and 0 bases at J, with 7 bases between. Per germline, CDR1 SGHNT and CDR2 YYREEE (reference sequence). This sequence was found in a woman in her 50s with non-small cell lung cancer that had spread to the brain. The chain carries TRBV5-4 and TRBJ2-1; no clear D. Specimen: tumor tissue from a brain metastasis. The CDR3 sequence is CASSLVDNSYNEQFF. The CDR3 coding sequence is TGTGCCAGCAGCTTGGTAGACAACTCCTACAATGAGCAGTTCTTC.